A single sample is the source of the 7 T cell receptor beta chains below, sequenced in a study of cytomegalovirus exposure and HLA in healthy donors. Assay: immunoSEQ multiplex PCR; the TCRdb copy retains only in-frame clones and omits some. The profile shows about 360,000 clones, approximately 90% of them singletons. Material for sequencing was PBMCs. These receptors originate from a woman younger than 30 in good health and CMV-seronegative.

This chain links TRBV27 with TRBJ2-5; TRBD2 matches at 10 bases. The CDR3 extends over 15 amino acids. Trimming took 5 bases from V and 3 from J; bases not matched to a gene: 6. Germline CDR1 MNHEY, CDR2 SMNVEV (reference sequence). CDR3 sequence (DNA): TGTGCCAGCAGTATCGGACTAGCGGATAAAGAGACCCAGTACTTC. Protein: CASSIGLADKETQYF.

This chain connects TRBV28 to TRBJ1-5, with D perhaps TRBD1 (5 bases). The CDR3 is 11 amino acids. The ends were cut back, 3 bases at V and 9 bases at J, with 6 bases in the middle. Germline CDR1 reads MDHEN; CDR2 reads SYDVKM. This CDR3 is CASSFGGPQHF. The CDR3 DNA sequence: TGTGCCAGCAGTTTCGGGGGGCCCCAGCATTTT. Using reference TRBV28 and TRBJ1-5 for the parts outside the CDR3, the full variable domain is DVKVTQSSRYLVKRTGEKVFLECVQDMDHENMFWYRQDPGLGLRLIYFSYDVKMKEKGDIPEGYSVSREKKERFSLILESASTNQTSMYLCASSFGGPQHFGDGTRLSIL.

In this sample, this clone turned up a few times. The genes are TRBV28 and TRBJ1-5; TRBD1 agrees at 7 bases. V shed 6 bases, J shed 4 bases, and the junction held 9 bases outside the gene matches. Germline assignment: CDR1 MDHEN and CDR2 SYDVKM. The CDR3 is 15 residues long. This CDR3 is CASSPTGMGNQPQHF. The CDR3 DNA is TGTGCCAGCAGCCCGACAGGGATGGGGAATCAGCCCCAGCATTTT.

The rearrangement joins TRBV30 to TRBJ2-1; TRBD2 matches 13 bases. The CDR3 runs to 18 residues. V shed 4 bases, J shed 3 bases, and the junction held 12 bases outside the gene matches. Germline CDR1 is GTSNPN and CDR2 is SVGIG (reference sequence). The CDR3: CAWIGTSGKEHFYNEQFF. CDR3 DNA sequence: TGTGCCTGGATCGGGACTAGCGGGAAAGAGCATTTCTACAATGAGCAGTTCTTC.

The genes are TRBV27 and TRBJ2-5; tentatively, D is TRBD1 (6 bases). The CDR3 extends over 13 amino acids. CDR1 MNHEY and CDR2 SMNVEV come from the germline V gene (reference sequence). V dropped 4 bases and J dropped 5 bases, with 11 bases sitting between them. CDR3: CASSSDRNETQYF. CDR3 nucleotide sequence: TGTGCCAGCAGTTCCGACAGGAATGAGACCCAGTACTTC.

The gene calls are TRBV11-2 and TRBJ1-2; D not certain. The CDR3 loop spans 13 amino acids. Between the trimmed V and J ends, which lost 1 base and 6 bases, there was a span of 9 bases. The germline V gene encodes CDR1 SGHAT and CDR2 FQNNGV. The CDR3 bases are TGTGCCAGCAGCTTAGGTTCTAGTGATGGCTACACCTTC. It is translated as CASSLGSSDGYTF.

The CDR3 DNA sequence: TGCGCCAGCAGCCTAGGACGGGGGGCAGTAAACACTGAAGCTTTCTTT. This codes for CASSLGRGAVNTEAFF. This chain uses TRBV5-1 with TRBJ1-1; D is possibly TRBD1 (6 bases). Germline CDR1 reads SGHRS; CDR2 reads YFSETQ. The CDR3 has 16 amino acids. The ends were cut back, 4 bases at V and 2 bases at J, with 18 bases in the middle. The variable domain in full, completed from reference TRBV5-1 and TRBJ1-1, reads KAGVTQTPRYLIKTRGQQVTLSCSPISGHRSVSWYQQTPGQGLQFLFEYFSETQRNKGNFPGRFSGRQFSNSRSEMNVSTLELGDSALYLCASSLGRGAVNTEAFFGQGTRLTVV.